Listed here are 28 T cell receptor beta chains from one sample, sequenced in a study of shared clonotypes between healthy human individuals. Positively selected for CCR7, the CD45RO-negative cells used as naive CD8 cells excluded terminally differentiated effector memory CD45RA+ cells. The protocol was immunoSEQ multiplex PCR, while the TCRdb copy is restricted to in-frame clones and leaves out a portion. The table includes millions of clones, approximately 94% detected once. The sequencing sample was made of naive CD8+ T cells from PBMCs. These receptors all stem from a man in his late teens or twenties in good health. Some clones in this sample may be carry-over from other donors' samples.

This chain connects TRBV6-1 to TRBJ1-5, with no clear D. The germline gives CDR1 MNHNS, CDR2 SASEGT. Trimming removed 4 bases at V and 7 bases at J, with 11 bases between. The CDR3 length is 13 residues. As DNA, the CDR3 is TGTGCCAGCAGTGCGGGGAGTTGGCAGCCCCAGCATTTT. Translated: CASSAGSWQPQHF.

The rearrangement uses TRBV5-6 and TRBJ2-3; possibly TRBD1 or TRBD2 for D (5 bases each). V was clipped by 4 bases and J by 4 bases, with 16 bases between them. Germline loops: CDR1 SGHDT, CDR2 YYEEEE. The CDR3 has 15 residues. CDR3 region: CASSPGRRGADTQYF. In DNA, the CDR3 is TGTGCCAGCAGCCCGGGACGCCGCGGCGCAGATACGCAGTATTTT.

J is TRBJ1-1 and V is TRBV6-4; 11 bases align to TRBD1. The CDR3 loop spans 18 amino acids. The germline V gene encodes CDR1 MRHNA and CDR2 SNTAGT. V dropped 4 bases and J dropped 0; count of bases not matched to a gene: 10. The CDR3 nucleotides are TGTGCCAGCAGTGCCGAGGGACAGGGGGGGCCCATGAACACTGAAGCTTTCTTT. The encoded protein is CASSAEGQGGPMNTEAFF.

The V gene is TRBV20-1, the J gene TRBJ2-1; D not certain. This CDR3 region has 11 residues. Trimming shortened V by 2 bases and J by 9 bases, and 8 bases separated the two germline ends. From germline, CDR1 is DFQATT and CDR2 SNEGSKA (reference sequence). The CDR3 spells CSARPPAEQFF. The CDR3 DNA is TGCAGTGCTAGACCTCCCGCTGAGCAGTTCTTC.

V and J are TRBV9 and TRBJ2-5; a weak D match, TRBD2 (6 bases). V lost 6 bases and J 0 bases, leaving 15 bases between the germline ends. The CDR3 contains 15 residues. CDR1 is SGDLS, CDR2 YYNGEE, per germline. The CDR3 nucleotides read TGTGCCAGCACCCCCGGGGGTCGGCACCAAGAGACCCAGTACTTC. As protein: CASTPGGRHQETQYF.

The chain carries TRBV19 and TRBJ2-1; D gene ambiguous. This CDR3 comprises 14 residues. Germline CDR1 reads LNHDA; CDR2 reads SQIVND (reference sequence). The germline V and J ends were trimmed by 3 bases and 8 bases, with 14 bases remaining between them. As DNA, the CDR3 is TGTGCCAGTAGTATGGGTCGCTTGGTGGATGAGCAGTTCTTC. Amino acid sequence: CASSMGRLVDEQFF.

The V gene is TRBV15, the J gene TRBJ1-1; D perhaps matches TRBD1 (5 bases). The CDR3 covers 14 residues. The V gene's germline CDR1 is LNHNV and CDR2 YYDKDF (reference sequence). V was shortened by 9 bases and J by 8 bases, with 22 bases between the two germline ends. This CDR3 is CATCIGHPIGEAFF. DNA of the CDR3: TGTGCCACTTGCATTGGACACCCAATCGGGGAAGCTTTCTTT.

The chain employs TRBV12-5 and TRBJ2-3; D remains ambiguous. The CDR3 is 11 amino acids. Trimming cost V 1 base and J 9 bases, with 5 bases left between them. CDR1 and CDR2 (germline): LGHNT, FRNRAP. DNA of the CDR3: TGTGCTAGTGGTTTGGGTAGGACGCAGTATTTT. Amino acid sequence: CASGLGRTQYF.

In this sample, this clone turned up once. This rearrangement joins TRBV13 to TRBJ2-5; 9 bases map to TRBD2. V lost 6 bases to trimming and J lost 5 bases; unmatched junction nucleotides: 7. Per the germline V gene, CDR1 is PRHDT and CDR2 is FYEKMQ (reference sequence). This CDR3 has 14 amino acids. This CDR3 reads CASRAGGPRETQYF. The CDR3 nucleotides read TGTGCCAGCAGGGCGGGAGGGCCCAGGGAGACCCAGTACTTC. Drawing the rest from reference TRBV13 and TRBJ2-5, the complete variable domain is AAGVIQSPRHLIKEKRETATLKCYPIPRHDTVYWYQQGPGQDPQFLISFYEKMQSDKGSIPDRFSAQQFSDYHSELNMSSLELGDSALYFCASRAGGPRETQYFGPGTRLLVL.

The V gene is TRBV28, the J gene TRBJ2-7; TRBD1 matches at 11 bases. J gave up 2 bases and V 6 bases, and 6 bases lay outside the gene matches. The CDR3 runs 15 residues. CDR1 is MDHEN and CDR2 is SYDVKM in the germline V gene. The CDR3 loop is CASSQQGQGAYEQYF. For the CDR3, the DNA is TGTGCCAGCAGCCAGCAGGGACAGGGGGCCTACGAGCAGTACTTC.

As DNA, the CDR3 is TGTGCCAGCTCGACAGGGGGCGACGAGCAGTACTTC. This encodes CASSTGGDEQYF. The chain uses TRBV11-2 and TRBJ2-7, with TRBD1 matching over 10 bases. Germline V gene data show CDR1 as SGHAT and CDR2 as FQNNGV. V shed 8 bases and J 5 bases; nucleotides not matched to a gene: 3. The CDR3 has 12 amino acids.

The chain joins TRBV5-6 to TRBJ1-2; unclear D gene. With 0 bases removed from V and 3 bases from J, the gap between germline ends came to 15 bases. Germline CDR1 is SGHDT and CDR2 is YYEEEE. The CDR3 spans 16 residues. In nucleotides, the CDR3 is TGTGCCAGCAGCTTGGCTGGCAGGCCTCACCACTATGGCTACACCTTC. It yields the protein CASSLAGRPHHYGYTF.

The V gene is TRBV27, the J gene TRBJ2-7; a possible D gene is TRBD2 (7 bases). This CDR3 contains 13 residues. V was shortened by 6 bases and J by 5 bases, with 14 bases between the two germline ends. Per germline, CDR1 MNHEY and CDR2 SMNVEV (reference sequence). CDR3 in DNA: TGTGCCAGCAGCTCACGGGGGGCGAACGAGCAGTACTTC. It specifies CASSSRGANEQYF.

This clone was counted once. The chain uses TRBV7-9 and TRBJ2-1; TRBD2 agrees at 11 bases. Germline V gene lookup returns CDR1 SEHNR and CDR2 FQNEAQ (reference sequence). Trimming cost V 5 bases and J 9 bases; bases outside gene matches: 15. The CDR3 runs to 17 residues. The CDR3 DNA reads as TGTGCCAGCAGCCCCATGGGACTAGCGGCTCTACAGGGTGAGCAGTTCTTC. Translated: CASSPMGLAALQGEQFF. Based on the CDR3 plus reference TRBV7-9 and TRBJ2-1, the full variable domain is DTGVSQNPRHKITKRGQNVTFRCDPISEHNRLYWYRQTLGQGPEFLTYFQNEAQLEKSRLLSDRFSAERPKGSFSTLEIQRTEQGDSAMYLCASSPMGLAALQGEQFFGPGTRLTVL.

A note on this clone: Other DNA sequences of this sample code for an identical CDR3. CDR3 loop: CASSVAGTSGNEQFF. Here the CDR3 DNA reads TGTGCCAGCAGCGTAGCTGGGACTAGCGGGAATGAGCAGTTCTTC. The genes are TRBV9 and TRBJ2-1, with 12 positions matching TRBD2. CDR1 and CDR2 from the germline V gene are SGDLS and YYNGEE. The CDR3 extends over 15 amino acids. After removal of 0 bases from V and 7 bases from J, the junction contained 2 bases not matched to a gene.

The chain recombines TRBV5-4 with TRBJ2-5; D might be TRBD2 (6 bases). The V end was cut by 4 bases, the J end by 3 bases, with 16 bases between. The CDR3 runs to 15 residues. Germline V lookup: CDR1 SGHNT, CDR2 YYREEE (reference sequence). Here the CDR3 DNA reads TGTGCCAGCAGCGGCCCCGGGACTCAAGAAGAGACCCAGTACTTC. The encoded protein is CASSGPGTQEETQYF. Complete variable domain (other parts from reference TRBV5-4 and TRBJ2-5): ETGVTQSPTHLIKTRGQQVTLRCSSQSGHNTVSWYQQALGQGPQFIFQYYREEENGRGNFPPRFSGLQFPNYSSELNVNALELDDSALYLCASSGPGTQEETQYFGPGTRLLVL.

J is TRBJ2-1 and V is TRBV9, with TRBD2 identical over 7 bases. CDR3 size: 14 residues. Germline CDR1 reads SGDLS; CDR2 reads YYNGEE. Trimming at V came to 1 base and at J to 7 bases, leaving 5 bases not matched to a gene. CDR3 sequence (DNA): TGTGCCAGCAGCGTAAGCGGGACTAATAATGAGCAGTTCTTC. Translating it yields CASSVSGTNNEQFF.

V is TRBV10-2 and J is TRBJ2-1; no reliable D call. The CDR3 contains 12 residues. CDR1 and CDR2 from the germline V gene are WSHSY and SAAADI. The V and J ends lost 3 bases and 5 bases respectively, with 5 bases between them. CDR3 sequence (DNA): TGCGCCAGCAGTGAACGGGACAATGAGCAGTTCTTC. It encodes CASSERDNEQFF.

The rearrangement uses TRBV7-9 and TRBJ1-1, with D hard to call. V lost 5 bases and J lost 0, with 13 bases in between. The CDR3 spans 15 residues. Germline values: CDR1 SEHNR, CDR2 FQNEAQ (reference sequence). The CDR3 here is CASSLVWGMNTEAFF. The DNA for the CDR3 is TGTGCCAGCAGCCTGGTATGGGGTATGAACACTGAAGCTTTCTTT.

This clone was detected only once. V is TRBV28 and J is TRBJ2-1; a weak D match, TRBD2 (6 bases). The germline V and J ends were trimmed by 4 bases and 5 bases, with 21 bases remaining between them. The CDR3 is 17 amino acids. Per the germline V gene, CDR1 is MDHEN and CDR2 is SYDVKM. CDR3: CASSSQGIGERDNEQFF. The CDR3 DNA is TGTGCCAGCAGTTCGCAGGGAATCGGGGAGCGGGACAATGAGCAGTTCTTC. The whole variable domain, filled in from reference TRBV28 and TRBJ2-1, reads DVKVTQSSRYLVKRTGEKVFLECVQDMDHENMFWYRQDPGLGLRLIYFSYDVKMKEKGDIPEGYSVSREKKERFSLILESASTNQTSMYLCASSSQGIGERDNEQFFGPGTRLTVL.

Remarks on this clone: Other nucleotide sequences in the sample specify the same CDR3. The chain employs TRBV19 and TRBJ1-5, with a tentative D call TRBD1 (5 bases). CDR1 and CDR2 (germline): LNHDA, SQIVND (reference sequence). This CDR3 is built from 15 residues. Between the trimmed V and J ends, which lost 4 bases and 0 bases, there was a span of 10 bases. CDR3 region: CASSTRGVSNQPQHF. CDR3 sequence (DNA): TGTGCCAGTAGTACGAGGGGAGTTAGCAATCAGCCCCAGCATTTT. Together with reference TRBV19 and TRBJ1-5, the CDR3 gives the full variable domain: DGGITQSPKYLFRKEGQNVTLSCEQNLNHDAMYWYRQDPGQGLRLIYYSQIVNDFQKGDIAEGYSVSREKKESFPLTVTSAQKNPTAFYLCASSTRGVSNQPQHFGDGTRLSIL.

This chain joins TRBV9 and TRBJ2-1; 9 bases are shared with TRBD2. The germline V gene has CDR1 SGDLS and CDR2 YYNGEE. This CDR3 contains 17 residues. With V trimmed by 0 bases and J by 6 bases, 10 bases remained unmatched. DNA for the CDR3: TGTGCCAGCAGCGTAGCGGGTGGAGTAGCGGGAGTCAATGAGCAGTTCTTC. It yields the protein CASSVAGGVAGVNEQFF.

CDR3 sequence reads: CASTGQGTNTEAFF. CDR3 bases: TGTGCCAGCACCGGACAGGGGACGAACACTGAAGCTTTCTTT. The chain couples TRBV5-8 to TRBJ1-1; TRBD1 matches 9 bases. After removal of 6 bases from V and 1 base from J, the junction contained 4 bases not matched to a gene. The germline gives CDR1 SGHTS, CDR2 YDEGEE. This CDR3 is built from 14 residues.

V usage is TRBV9 and J usage is TRBJ2-7, with 10 bases fitting TRBD1. The CDR3 sequence is 15 residues long. The junction had 6 bases not matched to a gene; V was cut back by 0 bases and J by 6 bases. CDR1 and CDR2 (germline): SGDLS, YYNGEE. The CDR3 DNA reads TGTGCCAGCAGCGTAGCTGGGACAGGGGTCGCCGAGCAGTACTTC. This codes for CASSVAGTGVAEQYF.

The CDR3 is CASSLFTGGPGSYEQYF. CDR3 DNA: TGTGCCAGCAGTTTATTTACCGGGGGACCCGGCTCCTACGAGCAGTACTTC. This rearrangement joins TRBV28 to TRBJ2-7, with a possible D match to TRBD2 (6 bases). Trimming cost V 1 base and J 0 bases, with 16 bases left between them. Germline values: CDR1 MDHEN, CDR2 SYDVKM. This CDR3 has 17 residues.

The V gene is TRBV14, the J gene TRBJ2-7; D not resolved. Germline CDR1 reads SGHDN; CDR2 reads FVKESK. The CDR3 has 12 residues. Between the trimmed V and J ends, which lost 0 bases and 6 bases, there was a span of 6 bases. CDR3 amino acids: CASSQESLEQYF. For the CDR3, the DNA is TGTGCCAGCAGCCAAGAATCACTCGAGCAGTACTTC.

This chain joins TRBV7-9 and TRBJ1-5; D is perhaps TRBD1 (6 bases). The germline V gene has CDR1 SEHNR and CDR2 FQNEAQ (reference sequence). With 4 bases removed from V and 5 bases from J, the gap between germline ends came to 12 bases. This CDR3 is built from 14 residues. The CDR3 nucleotides are TGTGCCAGCAGCTATCAGGGGACCCATCAGCCCCAGCATTTT. Residues: CASSYQGTHQPQHF. The entire variable domain, with the rest obtained from reference TRBV7-9 and TRBJ1-5, is as follows: DTGVSQNPRHKITKRGQNVTFRCDPISEHNRLYWYRQTLGQGPEFLTYFQNEAQLEKSRLLSDRFSAERPKGSFSTLEIQRTEQGDSAMYLCASSYQGTHQPQHFGDGTRLSIL.

This chain connects TRBV7-9 to TRBJ2-5; 8 nucleotides align to TRBD1. The germline CDR1 and CDR2 sequences are SEHNR and FQNEAQ (reference sequence). The V segment lost 3 bases and the J segment 7 bases; nucleotides outside the gene matches: 4. The CDR3 spans 13 residues. CDR3 coding DNA: TGTGCCAGCAGCTTGGGGACAGGCGGGACCCAGTACTTC. This gives the protein CASSLGTGGTQYF. Full variable domain (remainder filled in from reference TRBV7-9 and TRBJ2-5): DTGVSQNPRHKITKRGQNVTFRCDPISEHNRLYWYRQTLGQGPEFLTYFQNEAQLEKSRLLSDRFSAERPKGSFSTLEIQRTEQGDSAMYLCASSLGTGGTQYFGPGTRLLVL.